Listed below are T cell receptor beta chains from one sample, sequenced in a study of blood T cell repertoires in COVID-19. Sequenced by immunoSEQ multiplex PCR; TCRdb stores in-frame clones only, minus some. This sample carries a few hundred thousand clones, roughly 85% of them seen once, and the ten largest clones take roughly 5.3%. The sample taken for sequencing was peripheral blood. The source of these receptors is a man aged 50 to 60 with active or convalescent COVID-19. Each CDR3 is given with its conserved first and last residue. A D gene is named only where the DNA matches it firmly. For some rows the clone size is stated as once, few or many, or as a class when expanded; others skip it.

once	-	TRBJ2-6	TRBV6-5	CATSLQGTGANVLTF	TGTGCCACCTCTCTTCAGGGTACTGGGGCCAACGTCCTGACTTTC
-	-	TRBJ2-5	TRBV3-1/TRBV3-2	CASSQQVGPQETQYF	TGTGCCAGCAGCCAACAGGTGGGTCCCCAAGAGACCCAGTACTTC
-	-	TRBJ1-5	TRBV6-1	CASSESGGGQPQHF	TGTGCCAGCAGTGAGTCCGGGGGGGGTCAGCCCCAGCATTTT
-	TRBD1	TRBJ1-2	TRBV29-1	CSVRDRGYGYTF	TGCAGCGTCAGGGACAGGGGGTATGGCTACACCTTC
-	-	TRBJ2-1	TRBV24-1	CATSVGSYNEQFF	TGTGCCACCTCCGTGGGCAGTTACAATGAGCAGTTCTTC
-	TRBD2	TRBJ2-7	TRBV4-1	CASSFRTSGSPSLYEQYF	TGCGCCAGCAGCTTTCGGACTAGCGGGAGTCCTTCCCTCTACGAGCAGTACTTC
-	TRBD1	TRBJ2-7	TRBV19	CASSTSRGLNEQYF	TGTGCCAGTAGTACCTCCAGGGGGCTGAACGAGCAGTACTTC
-	TRBD2	TRBJ2-7	TRBV4-1	CASSQGRGLANYEQYF	TGCGCCAGCAGCCAGGGGCGGGGACTAGCGAACTACGAGCAGTACTTC
many	-	TRBJ1-6	TRBV5-1	CASSVDRRPPLHF	TGCGCCAGCAGCGTCGACAGGCGGCCACCCCTCCACTTT
-	TRBD1	TRBJ1-2	TRBV6-5	CASNKDRGRSGGYTF	TGTGCCAGCAACAAGGACAGGGGGCGAAGCGGTGGCTACACCTTC
-	TRBD2	TRBJ2-2	TRBV5-4	CASSLVGGTGELFF	TGTGCCAGCAGCTTGGTGGGGGGGACCGGGGAGCTGTTTTTT
few	TRBD1	TRBJ1-1	TRBV15	CATSRDGTGGTEAFF	TGTGCCACCAGCAGAGATGGGACAGGGGGCACTGAAGCTTTCTTT
-	-	TRBJ2-7	TRBV7-9	CASSSQGYEQYF	TGTGCCAGCAGCTCCCAGGGCTACGAGCAGTACTTC
-	-	TRBJ1-1	TRBV4-1	CASSPGGGYTEAFF	TGCGCCAGCAGCCCGGGGGGAGGCTACACTGAAGCTTTCTTT
-	TRBD2	TRBJ2-3	TRBV3-1/TRBV3-2	CASSQALRSGSGADTQYF	TGTGCCAGCAGCCAAGCCCTTCGTAGCGGGAGTGGCGCAGATACGCAGTATTTT
few	TRBD2	TRBJ2-2	TRBV5-4	CASSLVLAGANTGELFF	TGTGCCAGCAGCTTGGTTTTAGCGGGAGCTAACACCGGGGAGCTGTTTTTT
-	TRBD1	TRBJ1-2	TRBV30	CAWGNTGGASGYTF	TGTGCCTGGGGTAACACAGGGGGCGCTTCTGGCTACACCTTC
-	-	TRBJ2-3	TRBV3-1/TRBV3-2	CASSQVNYPTDTQYF	TGTGCCAGCAGCCAAGTTAACTACCCCACAGATACGCAGTATTTT
-	TRBD1	TRBJ1-5	TRBV28	CASSFYRQGGQPQHF	TGTGCCAGCAGTTTTTACCGACAGGGAGGTCAGCCCCAGCATTTT
-	TRBD1	TRBJ2-6	TRBV5-1	CASSLTGGSSGANVLTF	TGCGCCAGCAGCTTAACAGGGGGGAGCTCTGGGGCCAACGTCCTGACTTTC
-	-	TRBJ2-7	TRBV28	CASSLRSGLIYEQYF	TGTGCCAGCAGTTTAAGAAGCGGCTTGATCTACGAGCAGTACTTC
-	-	TRBJ1-3	TRBV3-1/TRBV3-2	CASEPRGSGNTIYF	TGTGCCAGCGAGCCACGGGGCTCTGGAAACACCATATATTTT
-	-	TRBJ1-2	TRBV7-9	CASSLVEDGYTF	TGTGCCAGCAGCTTAGTTGAGGATGGCTACACCTTC
once	-	TRBJ2-7	TRBV19	CASSTKRRTVNEQYF	TGTGCCAGTAGTACCAAGAGGAGGACAGTCAACGAGCAGTACTTC
few	TRBD2	TRBJ2-3	TRBV7-6	CASSSGTSGVTQYF	TGTGCCAGCAGCTCCGGGACTAGCGGGGTTACGCAGTATTTT
-	-	TRBJ2-7	TRBV6-5	CASGSDEQYF	TGTGCCAGCGGTTCGGACGAGCAGTACTTC